Presented here are 13 T cell receptor beta chains from one specimen sequenced in a study of blood T cells in healthy people across ages. Using a J-beta primer mix together with a sample-barcoded 5' primer, a second PCR was run for about 6 to 11 cycles. TCRdb reanalysed the 5' RACE reads using MiXCR and keeps one entry per CDR3 protein. The table includes hundreds of thousands of distinct CDR3 sequences, less than 35% detected once. Sequenced: blood. The receptors derive from a woman of 80 years or more in good health.

V is TRBV4-1 and J is TRBJ2-7; 7 bases are shared with TRBD1. The CDR3 contains 14 residues. CDR1 MGHRA and CDR2 YSYEKL come from the germline V gene. V dropped 5 bases and J dropped 5; count of bases not matched to a gene: 9. CDR3 nucleotides: TGCGCCAGCAGCAAAAACAGGGGTGTCGACGAGCAGTACTTC. It specifies CASSKNRGVDEQYF.

The J gene is TRBJ1-5, the V gene TRBV6-2 or TRBV6-3, with 10 bases lining up with TRBD1. Trimming removed 4 bases from V and 7 bases from J; junction bases left unmatched: 10. This CDR3 has 16 residues. Germline CDR1 is MNHEY and CDR2 is SVGEGT. The CDR3 DNA reads as TGTGCCAGCAGTTCAACGGACAGGGGGGTAGGCCAGCCCCAGCATTTT. This codes for CASSSTDRGVGQPQHF.

This clonotype was observed once. The chain couples TRBV6-5 to TRBJ1-2; D uncertain. The CDR3 consists of 11 residues. V was cut by 5 bases and J by 8 bases, with 9 bases left in between. Germline loops: CDR1 MNHEY, CDR2 SVGAGI. CDR3 sequence reads: CASSDLGGYTF. Here the CDR3 DNA reads TGTGCCAGCAGTGACCTGGGGGGCTACACCTTC.

This clonotype occurred many times. The V call is TRBV4-3, the J call TRBJ1-4; D gene ambiguous. Germline CDR1 is LGHNA and CDR2 is YSLEER. Trimming pared 3 bases from V and 8 bases from J, leaving 13 bases between. This CDR3 has 14 amino acids. The CDR3: CASSQSPTEEKLFF. The CDR3 nucleotides read TGCGCCAGCAGCCAGTCACCGACGGAAGAAAAACTGTTTTTT.

This clonotype was seen ten or more times. In DNA, the CDR3 is TGTGCCAGCAGATTTACGGGACAGGGGGTTGAAGCCAAAAACATTCAGTACTTC. Amino acids: CASRFTGQGVEAKNIQYF. The chain is built from TRBV27 and TRBJ2-4, with TRBD1 identical over 11 bases. CDR3 size: 18 residues. V trimming: 6 bases; J trimming: 0 bases; junction bases outside the gene matches: 10. CDR1 and CDR2 from the germline V gene are MNHEY and SMNVEV (reference sequence).

There are many counts of this clonotype. The chain joins TRBV20-1 to TRBJ2-5; 11 nucleotides align to TRBD2. The J call may not be correct, given that the DNA end is closer to TRBJ2-7. The CDR3 extends over 14 amino acids. The germline V gene encodes CDR1 DFQATT and CDR2 SNEGSKA (reference sequence). CDR3 in DNA: TGCAGTGCTGAACCGCTAGCGGGGGGCGACGAGCAGTACTTC. This codes for CSAEPLAGGDEQYF.

This clonotype was seen many times. The CDR3 bases are TGTGCCAGCAGTGAATCCGGTGATGGCTACACCTTC. Residues: CASSESGDGYTF. This rearrangement joins TRBV25-1 to TRBJ1-2; D remains ambiguous. V gave up 1 base and J gave up 6 bases, with 6 bases separating them. CDR3 length: 12 residues. Per germline, CDR1 MGHDK and CDR2 SYGVNS.

Comments on this clonotype: A single base separates this from a much larger clone, so it may be a read error. The CDR3 DNA is TGCACCAGCAGCCCAACAGGGGCGGACTATGGCTACACCTTC. Amino acids: CTSSPTGADYGYTF. The chain couples TRBV5-1 to TRBJ1-2; 7 positions match TRBD1. There are 14 residues in the CDR3. Germline CDR1 SGHRS, CDR2 YFSETQ. Full variable domain (missing parts from reference TRBV5-1 and TRBJ1-2): KAGVTQTPRYLIKTRGQQVTLSCSPISGHRSVSWYQQTPGQGLQFLFEYFSETQRNKGNFPGRFSGRQFSNSRSEMNVSTLELGDSALYLCTSSPTGADYGYTFGSGTRLTVV.

This clonotype has ten or more counts. The chain carries TRBV7-9 and TRBJ1-4; 9 bases fit TRBD1. Germline V gives CDR1 SEHNR, CDR2 FQNEAQ (reference sequence). With 6 bases clipped from V and 4 bases from J, the junction kept 6 bases outside the gene matches. This CDR3 has 15 residues. The chain's CDR3 is CASSPRTGDNEKLFF. The CDR3 DNA reads TGTGCCAGCAGTCCGCGGACAGGGGATAATGAAAAACTGTTTTTT. Using reference TRBV7-9 and TRBJ1-4 for the parts outside the CDR3, the full variable domain is DTGVSQNPRHKITKRGQNVTFRCDPISEHNRLYWYRQTLGQGPEFLTYFQNEAQLEKSRLLSDRFSAERPKGSFSTLEIQRTEQGDSAMYLCASSPRTGDNEKLFFGSGTQLSVL.

The chain carries TRBV20-1 and TRBJ1-2; no reliable D call. This CDR3 has 16 amino acids. CDR1 and CDR2 (germline): DFQATT, SNEGSKA (reference sequence). V was clipped by 2 bases and J by 2 bases, with 18 bases between them. The CDR3 nucleotides are TGCAGTGCTAGACGTGCAGGAGTTAGAGAAAACTATGGCTACACCTTC. Protein sequence: CSARRAGVRENYGYTF.

The rearrangement joins TRBV5-1 to TRBJ1-2; TRBD1 is a possible D gene (5 bases). The CDR3 has 14 amino acids. V was clipped by 1 base and J by 3 bases, with 10 bases between them. The germline V gene has CDR1 SGHRS and CDR2 YFSETQ. The CDR3 DNA is TGCGCCAGCAGCTTGCAGGGCCAGGACTATGGCTACACCTTC. Translation: CASSLQGQDYGYTF.

This clonotype showed up just a few times. The chain carries TRBV5-1 and TRBJ1-1; possibly TRBD1 for D (5 bases). Germline CDR1 SGHRS, CDR2 YFSETQ. The CDR3 loop spans 16 amino acids. V was cut by 0 bases and J by 1 base, with 13 bases left in between. CDR3 bases: TGCGCCAGCAGCTTGGGGGCAGGGAGCCCGAACACTGAAGCTTTCTTT. Residues: CASSLGAGSPNTEAFF.

This clonotype was found many times. The genes are TRBV7-2 and TRBJ1-1; 8 positions agree with TRBD1. This CDR3 region has 13 residues. From germline, CDR1 is SGHTA and CDR2 FQGNSA. With V trimmed by 4 bases and J by 6 bases, 4 bases remained unmatched. The CDR3 bases are TGTGCCAGCAGCTGGACAGGGTCCTCTGAAGCTTTCTTT. Amino acid sequence: CASSWTGSSEAFF.